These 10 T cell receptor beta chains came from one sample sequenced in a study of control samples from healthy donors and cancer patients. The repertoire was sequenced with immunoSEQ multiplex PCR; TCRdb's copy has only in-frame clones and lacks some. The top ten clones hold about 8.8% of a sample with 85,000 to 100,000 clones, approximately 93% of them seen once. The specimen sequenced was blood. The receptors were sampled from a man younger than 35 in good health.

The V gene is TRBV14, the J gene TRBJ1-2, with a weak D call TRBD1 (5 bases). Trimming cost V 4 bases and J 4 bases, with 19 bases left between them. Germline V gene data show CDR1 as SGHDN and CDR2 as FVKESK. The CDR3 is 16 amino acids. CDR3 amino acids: CASSPAAGTYAYGYTF. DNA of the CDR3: TGTGCCAGCAGCCCAGCCGCCGGGACTTACGCCTATGGCTACACCTTC.

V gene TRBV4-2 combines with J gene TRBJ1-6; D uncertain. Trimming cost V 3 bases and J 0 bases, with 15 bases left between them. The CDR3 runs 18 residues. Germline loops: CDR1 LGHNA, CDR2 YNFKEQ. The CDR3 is CASSHGGRRSSYNSPLHF. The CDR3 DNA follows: TGTGCCAGCAGCCATGGTGGCCGACGGAGCTCCTATAATTCACCCCTCCACTTT.

CDR3 sequence reads: CASSLDGAGGEGYTF. In nucleotides, the CDR3 is TGTGCCAGCAGCTTAGACGGGGCAGGGGGAGAAGGCTACACCTTC. The chain joins TRBV7-6 to TRBJ1-2; the match to TRBD1 covers 7 bases. V shed 1 base and J 8 bases; nucleotides not matched to a gene: 10. CDR3 length: 15 residues. CDR1 SGHVS and CDR2 FNYEAQ come from the germline V gene.

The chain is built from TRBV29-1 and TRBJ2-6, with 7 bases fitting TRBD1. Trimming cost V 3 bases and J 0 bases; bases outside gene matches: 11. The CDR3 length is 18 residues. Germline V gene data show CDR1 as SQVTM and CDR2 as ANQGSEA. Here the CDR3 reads CSVENPRDSISGANVLTF. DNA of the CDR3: TGCAGCGTTGAGAACCCCCGGGACAGCATCTCTGGGGCCAACGTCCTGACTTTC.

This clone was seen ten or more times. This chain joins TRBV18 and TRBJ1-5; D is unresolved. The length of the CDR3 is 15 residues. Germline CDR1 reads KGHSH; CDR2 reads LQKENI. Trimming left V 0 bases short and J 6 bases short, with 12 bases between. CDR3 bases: TGTGCCAGCTCACCACCGCCCGGGTTTGCTCAGCCCCAGCATTTT. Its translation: CASSPPPGFAQPQHF.

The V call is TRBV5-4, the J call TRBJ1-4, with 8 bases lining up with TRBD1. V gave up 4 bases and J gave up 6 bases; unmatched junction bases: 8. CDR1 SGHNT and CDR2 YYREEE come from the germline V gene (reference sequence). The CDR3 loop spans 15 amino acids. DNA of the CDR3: TGTGCCAGCAGCGCGGACAGGGCGGAGTATGAAAAACTGTTTTTT. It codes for CASSADRAEYEKLFF.

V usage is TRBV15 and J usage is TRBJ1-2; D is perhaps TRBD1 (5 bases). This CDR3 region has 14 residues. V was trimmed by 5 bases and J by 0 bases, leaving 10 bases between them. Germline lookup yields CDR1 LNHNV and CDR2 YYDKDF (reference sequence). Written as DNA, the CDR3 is TGTGCCACCAGCCGGACACGGACTAACTATGGCTACACCTTC. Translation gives CATSRTRTNYGYTF.

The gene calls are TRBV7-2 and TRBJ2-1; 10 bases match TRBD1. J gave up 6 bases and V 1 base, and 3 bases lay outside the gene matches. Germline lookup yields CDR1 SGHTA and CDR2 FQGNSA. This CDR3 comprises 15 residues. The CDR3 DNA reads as TGTGCCAGCAGCTTAGGTGGGACAGGGGCCAATGAGCAGTTCTTC. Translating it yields CASSLGGTGANEQFF.

The DNA for the CDR3 is TGTGCCAGCAGCCAAGAGGGTGGAGGGTCCGAGGGCTACACCTTC. This encodes CASSQEGGGSEGYTF. The chain recombines TRBV3-1 (or the pseudogene TRBV3-2) with TRBJ1-2; D uncertain. V shed 0 bases and J shed 8 bases, with 16 bases lying between them. CDR3 length equals 15 residues. CDR1 is LGHDT, CDR2 YNNKEL, per germline (reference sequence).

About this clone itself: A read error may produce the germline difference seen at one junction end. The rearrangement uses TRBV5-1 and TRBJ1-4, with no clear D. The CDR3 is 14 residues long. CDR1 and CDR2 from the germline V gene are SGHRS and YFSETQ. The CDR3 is CASRLGSSDEKLFF. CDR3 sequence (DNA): TGCGCCAGCAGATTGGGGTCGTCGGATGAAAAACTGTTTTTT.